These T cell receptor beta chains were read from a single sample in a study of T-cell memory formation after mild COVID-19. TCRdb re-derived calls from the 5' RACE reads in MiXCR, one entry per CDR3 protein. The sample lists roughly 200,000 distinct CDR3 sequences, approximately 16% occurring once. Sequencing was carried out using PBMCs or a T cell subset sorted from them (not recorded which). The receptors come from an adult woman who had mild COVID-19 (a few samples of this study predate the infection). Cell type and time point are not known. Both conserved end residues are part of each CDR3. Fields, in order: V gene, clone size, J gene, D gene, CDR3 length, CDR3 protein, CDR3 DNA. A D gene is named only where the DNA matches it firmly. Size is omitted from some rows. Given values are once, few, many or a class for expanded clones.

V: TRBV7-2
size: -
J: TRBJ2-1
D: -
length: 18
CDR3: CASSFRGAGTRSYNEQFF
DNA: TGTGCCAGCAGCTTTAGAGGGGCCGGGACCCGGTCCTACAATGAGCAGTTCTTC

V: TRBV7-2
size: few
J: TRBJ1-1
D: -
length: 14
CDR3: CASSTHGGSTEAFF
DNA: TGTGCCAGCAGCACTCACGGGGGAAGCACTGAAGCTTTCTTT

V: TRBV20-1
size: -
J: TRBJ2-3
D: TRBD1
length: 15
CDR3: CSALWDRGGTDTQYF
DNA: TGCAGTGCACTATGGGACAGGGGGGGCACAGATACGCAGTATTTT

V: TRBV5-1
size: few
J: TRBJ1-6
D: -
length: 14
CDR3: CASSFEGAGSPLHF
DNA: TGCGCCAGCAGCTTTGAAGGAGCAGGTTCACCCCTCCACTTT

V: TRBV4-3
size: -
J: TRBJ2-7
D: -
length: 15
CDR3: CASSQDALTAYEQYF
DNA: TGCGCCAGCAGCCAAGACGCCCTGACAGCCTACGAGCAGTACTTC

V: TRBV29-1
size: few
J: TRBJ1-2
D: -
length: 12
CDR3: CSVEKKDYGYTF
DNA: TGCAGCGTTGAAAAGAAAGACTATGGCTACACCTTC

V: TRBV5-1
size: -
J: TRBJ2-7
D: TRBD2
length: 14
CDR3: CASSSPTSGGEQYF
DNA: TGCGCCAGCAGCTCCCCCACTAGCGGGGGCGAGCAGTACTTC

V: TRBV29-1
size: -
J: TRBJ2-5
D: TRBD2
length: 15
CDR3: CSVERVGGRQETQYF
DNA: TGCAGCGTTGAGAGAGTGGGGGGGAGGCAAGAGACCCAGTACTTC

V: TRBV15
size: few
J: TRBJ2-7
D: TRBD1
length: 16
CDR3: CATSRDLRTGSYEQYF
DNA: TGTGCCACCAGCAGAGATTTAAGGACAGGGAGTTACGAGCAGTACTTC

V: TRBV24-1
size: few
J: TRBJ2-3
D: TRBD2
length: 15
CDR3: CATSESGSGTDTQYF
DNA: TGTGCCACCAGTGAGAGCGGGAGCGGCACAGATACGCAGTATTTT

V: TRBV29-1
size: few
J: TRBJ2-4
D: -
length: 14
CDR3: CSVGDQRGKYIQYF
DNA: TGCAGCGTTGGGGATCAAAGGGGTAAATACATTCAGTACTTC

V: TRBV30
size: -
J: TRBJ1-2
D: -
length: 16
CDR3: CAWSVPSGTPGGGYTF
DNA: TGTGCCTGGAGTGTTCCTTCCGGGACACCCGGGGGTGGCTACACCTTC

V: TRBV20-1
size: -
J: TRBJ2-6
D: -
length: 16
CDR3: CSALEGPGAGANVLTF
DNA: TGCAGTGCCCTGGAGGGGCCAGGCGCTGGGGCCAACGTCCTGACTTTC

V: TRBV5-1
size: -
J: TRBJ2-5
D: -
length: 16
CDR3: CASSLPTGTNQETQYF
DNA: TGCGCCAGCAGCTTACCGACAGGTACCAACCAAGAGACCCAGTACTTC

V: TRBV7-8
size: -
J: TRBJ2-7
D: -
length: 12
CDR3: CASSLEGHEQYF
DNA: TGTGCCAGCAGCTTAGAGGGACACGAGCAGTACTTC

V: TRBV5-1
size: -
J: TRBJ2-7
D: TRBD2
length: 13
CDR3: CASSPVTSDEQYF
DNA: TGCGCCAGCAGCCCCGTGACTAGCGATGAGCAGTACTTC

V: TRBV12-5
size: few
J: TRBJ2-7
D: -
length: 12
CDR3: CASGSQTWEQYF
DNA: TGTGCTAGTGGTTCTCAGACATGGGAGCAGTACTTC

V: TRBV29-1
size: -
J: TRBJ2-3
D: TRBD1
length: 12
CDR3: CSVGGQGMTQYF
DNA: TGCAGCGTTGGGGGACAGGGGATGACGCAGTATTTT

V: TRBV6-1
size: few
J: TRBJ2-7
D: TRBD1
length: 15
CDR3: CASGSTGGRWYEQYF
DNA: TGTGCCAGCGGCTCAACAGGGGGCCGGTGGTACGAGCAGTACTTC

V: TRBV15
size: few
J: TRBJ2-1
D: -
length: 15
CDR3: CATSKGQFTYNEQFF
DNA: TGTGCCACCAGCAAAGGACAGTTTACCTACAATGAGCAGTTCTTC

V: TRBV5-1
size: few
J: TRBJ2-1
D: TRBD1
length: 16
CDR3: CASSSGQPTSYNEQFF
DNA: TGCGCCAGCAGCTCGGGACAGCCCACCTCCTACAATGAGCAGTTCTTC

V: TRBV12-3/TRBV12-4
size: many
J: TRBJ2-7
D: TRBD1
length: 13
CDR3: CASGEQGSYEQYF
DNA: TGTGCCAGCGGAGAACAGGGGTCCTACGAGCAGTACTTC

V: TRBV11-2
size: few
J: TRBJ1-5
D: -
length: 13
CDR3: CASSTDRNQPQHF
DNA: TGTGCCAGCAGCACAGACAGGAATCAGCCCCAGCATTTT

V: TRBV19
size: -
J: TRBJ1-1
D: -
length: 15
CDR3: CATGQGTKRNTEAFF
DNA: TGTGCCACCGGTCAAGGGACGAAGAGGAACACTGAAGCTTTCTTT

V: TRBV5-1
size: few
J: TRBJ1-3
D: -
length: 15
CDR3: CASSLASGSGNTIYF
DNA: TGCGCCAGCAGCTTGGCGTCAGGGTCTGGAAACACCATATATTTT

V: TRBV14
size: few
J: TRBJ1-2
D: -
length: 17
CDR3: CASSQVFHRAGPGGYTF
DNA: TGTGCCAGCAGCCAAGTTTTCCATCGAGCAGGGCCAGGTGGCTACACCTTC

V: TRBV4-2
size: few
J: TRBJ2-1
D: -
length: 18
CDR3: CASSQDRYSLLSYNEQFF
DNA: TGTGCCAGCAGCCAAGATCGGTACAGCCTGCTTTCCTACAATGAGCAGTTCTTC

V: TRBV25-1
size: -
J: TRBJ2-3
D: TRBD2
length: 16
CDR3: CASSPTSLGGTDTQYF
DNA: TGTGCCAGCAGCCCGACTAGCCTAGGGGGCACAGATACGCAGTATTTT

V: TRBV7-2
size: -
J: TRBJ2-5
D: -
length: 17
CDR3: CASSFPLTGRGQETQYF
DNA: TGTGCCAGCAGCTTTCCTCTGACCGGGAGAGGCCAAGAGACCCAGTACTTC

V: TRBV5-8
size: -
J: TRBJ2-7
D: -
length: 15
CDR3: CASSLETGEIYEQYF
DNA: TGTGCCAGCAGCTTGGAGACAGGCGAAATTTACGAGCAGTACTTC

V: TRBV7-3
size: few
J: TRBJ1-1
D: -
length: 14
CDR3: CASSLPWVSTEAFF
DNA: TGTGCCAGCAGCCTCCCTTGGGTCAGCACTGAAGCTTTCTTT

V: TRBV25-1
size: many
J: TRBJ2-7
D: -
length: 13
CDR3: CASSELGAREQYF
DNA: TGTGCCAGCAGTGAATTGGGGGCGCGGGAGCAGTACTTC

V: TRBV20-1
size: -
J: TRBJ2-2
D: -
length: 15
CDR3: CSAAYSGLNTGELFF
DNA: TGCAGTGCTGCATACTCGGGACTTAACACCGGGGAGCTGTTTTTT

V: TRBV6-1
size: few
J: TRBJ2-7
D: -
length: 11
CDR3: CASSEPRPLYF
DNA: TGTGCCAGCAGTGAACCCAGGCCCCTCTACTTC

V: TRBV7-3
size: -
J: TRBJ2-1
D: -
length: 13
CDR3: CASSLTMRGEQFF
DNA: TGTGCCAGCAGCTTAACAATGCGGGGTGAGCAGTTCTTC

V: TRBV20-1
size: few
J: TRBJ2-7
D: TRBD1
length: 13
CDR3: CSVSWTGGAEQYF
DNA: TGCAGTGTATCCTGGACAGGGGGGGCCGAGCAGTACTTC

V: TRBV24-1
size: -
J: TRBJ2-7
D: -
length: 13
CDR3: CATSDAEGTEQYF
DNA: TGTGCCACCAGTGATGCGGAGGGCACCGAGCAGTACTTC

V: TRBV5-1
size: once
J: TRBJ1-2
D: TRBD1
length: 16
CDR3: CASSLGDRGLVYGYTF
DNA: TGCGCCAGCAGCTTGGGGGACAGGGGTCTGGTCTATGGCTACACCTTC

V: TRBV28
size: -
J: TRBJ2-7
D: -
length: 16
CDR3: CASSQPSAGVWYEQYF
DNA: TGTGCCAGCAGTCAACCCTCGGCAGGGGTTTGGTACGAGCAGTACTTC

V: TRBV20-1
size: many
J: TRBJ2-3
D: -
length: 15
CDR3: CSASSRAGGTDTQYF
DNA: TGCAGTGCTAGCTCGAGGGCAGGGGGCACAGATACGCAGTATTTT

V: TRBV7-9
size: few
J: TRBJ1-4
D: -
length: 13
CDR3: CASSARGGGKLFF
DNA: TGTGCCAGCAGCGCCAGGGGAGGAGGAAAACTGTTTTTT

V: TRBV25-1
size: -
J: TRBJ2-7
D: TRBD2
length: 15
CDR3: CASSDLGGSSYEQYF
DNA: TGTGCCAGCAGTGACCTTGGCGGGAGCTCCTACGAGCAGTACTTC

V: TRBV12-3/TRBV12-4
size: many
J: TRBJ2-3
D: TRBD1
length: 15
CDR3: CASSLGQGVTDTQYF
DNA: TGTGCCAGCAGTTTAGGACAGGGGGTCACAGATACGCAGTATTTT

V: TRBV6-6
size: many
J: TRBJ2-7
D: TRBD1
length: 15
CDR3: CASTGRQGLMYEQYF
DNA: TGTGCCAGCACAGGACGACAGGGGCTTATGTACGAGCAGTACTTC

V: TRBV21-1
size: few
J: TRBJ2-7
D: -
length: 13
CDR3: CASSKDRVCEQYF
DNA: TGTGCCAGCAGCAAGGACAGGGTTTGTGAGCAGTACTTC

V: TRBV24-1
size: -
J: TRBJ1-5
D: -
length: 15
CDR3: CATSSPAGGNQPQHF
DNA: TGTGCCACCAGCAGCCCCGCCGGGGGCAATCAGCCCCAGCATTTT

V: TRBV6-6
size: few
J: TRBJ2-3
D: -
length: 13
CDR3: CASSYSLEDTQYF
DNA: TGTGCCAGCAGTTACAGTTTGGAAGATACGCAGTATTTT

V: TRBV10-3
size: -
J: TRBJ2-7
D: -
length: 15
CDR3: CAISESRLSGYEQYF
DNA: TGTGCCATCAGTGAGTCGAGGCTTTCGGGGTACGAGCAGTACTTC

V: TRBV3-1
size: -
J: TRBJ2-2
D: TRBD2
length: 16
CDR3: CASSQEASGVAGELFF
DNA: TGTGCCAGCAGCCAAGAAGCTAGCGGGGTCGCCGGGGAGCTGTTTTTT

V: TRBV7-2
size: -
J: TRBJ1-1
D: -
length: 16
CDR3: CASSFGPFPGDGEAFF
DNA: TGTGCCAGCAGCTTTGGTCCGTTTCCAGGGGATGGTGAAGCTTTCTTT

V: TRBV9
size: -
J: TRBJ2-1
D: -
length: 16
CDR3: CASSPRVGRGSNEQFF
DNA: TGTGCCAGCAGCCCCCGAGTGGGGCGAGGGTCGAATGAGCAGTTCTTC

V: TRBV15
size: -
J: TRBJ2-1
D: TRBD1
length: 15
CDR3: CATSPTGTALSEQFF
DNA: TGTGCCACCAGCCCAACCGGGACAGCCCTTAGTGAGCAGTTCTTC

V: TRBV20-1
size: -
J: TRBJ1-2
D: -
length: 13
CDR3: CSARDRSDYGYTF
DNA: TGCAGTGCTAGAGATCGGTCCGACTATGGCTACACCTTC

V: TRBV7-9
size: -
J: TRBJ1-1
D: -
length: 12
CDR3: CASWGMNTEAFF
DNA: TGTGCCAGTTGGGGCATGAACACTGAAGCTTTCTTT

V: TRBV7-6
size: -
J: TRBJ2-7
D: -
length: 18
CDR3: CASSSVSPISGIYYEQYF
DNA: TGTGCCAGCAGCTCGGTTTCTCCTATTAGCGGAATATACTACGAGCAGTACTTC

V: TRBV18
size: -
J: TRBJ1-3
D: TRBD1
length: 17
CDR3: CASSPRRTGNSGNTIYF
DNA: TGTGCCAGCTCACCAAGACGGACAGGGAACTCTGGAAACACAATATATTTT

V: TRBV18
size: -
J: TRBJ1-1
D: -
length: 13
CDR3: CASSQNGDTEAFF
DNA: TGTGCCAGCTCCCAAAACGGGGACACTGAAGCTTTCTTT

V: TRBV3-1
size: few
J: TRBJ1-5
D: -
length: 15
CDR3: CACSAGSMGNQPQHF
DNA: TGTGCCTGTTCAGCAGGGTCAATGGGCAATCAGCCCCAGCATTTT

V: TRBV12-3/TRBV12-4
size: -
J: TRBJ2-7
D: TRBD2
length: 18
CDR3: CASSLGGGLATSSYEQYF
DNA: TGTGCCAGCAGTTTAGGGGGGGGACTAGCGACCAGCTCCTACGAGCAGTACTTC